A selection of T cell receptor beta chains follows, all from one sample in a study of cytomegalovirus exposure and HLA in healthy donors. Libraries were prepared by immunoSEQ multiplex PCR; TCRdb keeps only in-frame clonotypes and omits some of them. The sample carries around 160,000 clones, around four fifths recorded once. What was sequenced was PBMCs. Every receptor here comes from a man between 18 and 35 years old in good health and CMV-seropositive. Both conserved end residues are part of each CDR3. D genes are given only for firm matches. Some rows have no size entry. The others give once, few or many, or a class for an expanded clone.

D gene: TRBD2
V gene: TRBV13
clone size: NA
J gene: TRBJ2-1
CDR3 protein: CASRGRGYNEQFF
CDR3 DNA: TGTGCCAGCAGGGGGAGGGGTTACAATGAGCAGTTCTTC

D gene: NA
V gene: TRBV7-9
clone size: once
J gene: TRBJ1-1
CDR3 protein: CASSLSRGQTYKDTEAFF
CDR3 DNA: TGTGCCAGCAGCCTGTCGCGAGGGCAGACGTACAAGGACACTGAAGCTTTCTTT

D gene: NA
V gene: TRBV2
clone size: NA
J gene: TRBJ1-1
CDR3 protein: CASSAGAALDAFF
CDR3 DNA: TGTGCCAGCAGTGCTGGGGCCGCTTTGGATGCTTTCTTT

D gene: NA
V gene: TRBV7-9
clone size: NA
J gene: TRBJ1-2
CDR3 protein: CASSSFSRIGAAYGYTF
CDR3 DNA: TGTGCCAGCAGCTCCTTCTCTAGGATAGGGGCGGCCTATGGCTACACCTTC

D gene: NA
V gene: TRBV6-5
clone size: NA
J gene: TRBJ2-7
CDR3 protein: CASSYSSGSYEQYF
CDR3 DNA: TGTGCCAGCAGTTACTCGTCAGGCAGCTACGAGCAGTACTTC

D gene: TRBD2
V gene: TRBV6-5
clone size: NA
J gene: TRBJ2-1
CDR3 protein: CASSPGLETYNEQFF
CDR3 DNA: TGTGCCAGCAGTCCCGGACTAGAGACCTACAATGAGCAGTTCTTC

D gene: NA
V gene: TRBV6-5
clone size: NA
J gene: TRBJ1-1
CDR3 protein: CASSYSGGMNTEAFF
CDR3 DNA: TGTGCCAGCAGTTACTCAGGCGGGATGAACACTGAAGCTTTCTTT

D gene: TRBD1
V gene: TRBV5-1
clone size: NA
J gene: TRBJ2-1
CDR3 protein: CASSLGGGSYNEQFF
CDR3 DNA: TGCGCCAGCAGCTTGGGAGGGGGCTCATACAATGAGCAGTTCTTC

D gene: TRBD1
V gene: TRBV5-1
clone size: NA
J gene: TRBJ2-7
CDR3 protein: CASSLGQGRSYEQYF
CDR3 DNA: TGCGCCAGCAGCTTGGGACAGGGGCGATCCTACGAGCAGTACTTC

D gene: TRBD2
V gene: TRBV5-1
clone size: NA
J gene: TRBJ2-3
CDR3 protein: CASSRDYPTSTDTQYF
CDR3 DNA: TGCGCCAGCAGTCGGGACTACCCCACTAGCACAGATACGCAGTATTTT

D gene: TRBD1
V gene: TRBV6-5
clone size: NA
J gene: TRBJ2-7
CDR3 protein: CASSPGQGSFYEQYF
CDR3 DNA: TGTGCCAGCAGCCCGGGACAGGGGTCCTTTTACGAGCAGTACTTC

D gene: NA
V gene: TRBV11-2
clone size: NA
J gene: TRBJ2-3
CDR3 protein: CASSPLGRGTDTQYF
CDR3 DNA: TGTGCCAGCAGCCCCCTCGGTCGGGGCACAGATACGCAGTATTTT

D gene: NA
V gene: TRBV6-1
clone size: NA
J gene: TRBJ1-2
CDR3 protein: CASSEKGQSYGYTF
CDR3 DNA: TGTGCCAGCAGTGAAAAGGGACAAAGCTATGGCTACACCTTC

D gene: NA
V gene: TRBV5-1
clone size: NA
J gene: TRBJ2-5
CDR3 protein: CASSFGLVGAQETQYF
CDR3 DNA: TGCGCCAGCAGCTTCGGACTAGTGGGGGCCCAAGAGACCCAGTACTTC

D gene: TRBD2
V gene: TRBV19
clone size: NA
J gene: TRBJ2-1
CDR3 protein: CASSLVGGNEQFF
CDR3 DNA: TGTGCCAGTAGTCTCGTGGGGGGGAATGAGCAGTTCTTC

D gene: TRBD1
V gene: TRBV7-9
clone size: NA
J gene: TRBJ1-1
CDR3 protein: CASSTSIRDRGGNTEAFF
CDR3 DNA: TGTGCCAGCAGCACATCGATCCGGGACAGGGGGGGGAACACTGAAGCTTTCTTT

D gene: NA
V gene: TRBV10-3
clone size: few
J gene: TRBJ2-1
CDR3 protein: CAISANTDEQFF
CDR3 DNA: TGTGCCATCAGTGCGAACACCGATGAGCAGTTCTTC

D gene: NA
V gene: TRBV5-1
clone size: once
J gene: TRBJ2-5
CDR3 protein: CASSLVRAEETQYF
CDR3 DNA: TGCGCCAGCAGCTTGGTCAGGGCGGAGGAGACCCAGTACTTC

D gene: NA
V gene: TRBV5-1
clone size: NA
J gene: TRBJ1-2
CDR3 protein: CASSSGDRRTNYGYTF
CDR3 DNA: TGCGCCAGCAGCTCGGGCGACAGGAGAACTAACTATGGCTACACCTTC

D gene: NA
V gene: TRBV7-9
clone size: NA
J gene: TRBJ1-1
CDR3 protein: CASSLPGNTEAFF
CDR3 DNA: TGTGCCAGCAGCTTACCAGGAAACACTGAAGCTTTCTTT

D gene: NA
V gene: TRBV11-2
clone size: few
J gene: TRBJ2-7
CDR3 protein: CASKSATGYYEQYF
CDR3 DNA: TGTGCCAGCAAGTCCGCGACAGGATACTACGAGCAGTACTTC

D gene: TRBD1
V gene: TRBV19
clone size: once
J gene: TRBJ2-7
CDR3 protein: CASSIKGGQGAIYEQYF
CDR3 DNA: TGTGCCAGTAGTATAAAGGGGGGACAGGGGGCGATCTACGAGCAGTACTTC